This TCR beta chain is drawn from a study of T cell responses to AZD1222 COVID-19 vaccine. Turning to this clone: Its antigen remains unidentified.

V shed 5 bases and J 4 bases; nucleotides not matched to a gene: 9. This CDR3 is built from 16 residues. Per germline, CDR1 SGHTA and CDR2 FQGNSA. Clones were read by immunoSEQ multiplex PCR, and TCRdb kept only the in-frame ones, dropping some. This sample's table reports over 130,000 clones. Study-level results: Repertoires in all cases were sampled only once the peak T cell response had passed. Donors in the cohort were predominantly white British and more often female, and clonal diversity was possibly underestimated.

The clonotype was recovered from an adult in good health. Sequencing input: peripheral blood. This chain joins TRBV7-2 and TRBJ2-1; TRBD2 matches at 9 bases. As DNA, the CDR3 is TGTGCCAGCAGCATCCGTCTAGCGGGGCTATACAATGAGCAGTTCTTC. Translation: CASSIRLAGLYNEQFF. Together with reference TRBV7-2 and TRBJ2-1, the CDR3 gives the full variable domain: GAGVSQSPSNKVTEKGKDVELRCDPISGHTALYWYRQSLGQGLEFLIYFQGNSAPDKSGLPSDRFSAERTGGSVSTLTIQRTQQEDSAVYLCASSIRLAGLYNEQFFGPGTRLTVL.